The present TCR beta chain was sequenced within a study of technical replicates of blood from several donors. This clone was seen once. The table came from immunoSEQ multiplex PCR; TCRdb's copy has only in-frame clones and leaves some out. The sample comprises around 70,000 clones, approximately 94% of which are singletons, and 0.3% to 0.45% rests with the top ten. This CDR3 is 15 amino acids long. Losses at the gene ends were 6 bases for V and 4 bases for J; bases not matched to a gene: 10. Germline V gene sequence: CDR1 MNHNS, CDR2 SASEGT. The chain is built from TRBV6-1 and TRBJ2-3, with 7 bases aligning to TRBD1. The source is a human donor in good health. Sequenced input: T cells isolated from PBMCs. This CDR3 is CASSATGTESDTQYF. As DNA, the CDR3 is TGTGCCAGCAGCGCAACCGGGACAGAGTCAGATACGCAGTATTTT.